This T cell receptor (beta chain) was documented in a study of OX40 agonist ivuxolimab in advanced cancers. For the study at large: Treatment of patients was with ivuxolimab, an agonistic anti-OX40 (CD134) antibody. Each dose-escalation patient presented with hepatocellular carcinoma, melanoma, renal cell or head and neck cancer. General study results and limits: Clonal expansion was seen in CD4+ and CD8+ blood T cells by week 6 at 0.1 to 3.0 mg/kg. Expanded clones were, on average, more numerous in CD8+ T cells than in CD4+.

TCRdb's copy holds only in-frame clones and misses some; the assay was immunoSEQ multiplex PCR. The sample has roughly 35,000 clones; approximately 80% are singletons. Germline lookup yields CDR1 MDHEN and CDR2 SYDVKM. V trimming: 2 bases; J trimming: 0 bases; junction bases outside the gene matches: 12. This CDR3 region has 20 residues. As concerns this clone: Its specificity is not known.

The sequences come from CD4+ or CD8+ T cells sorted from blood, collected in a trial of the OX40 agonist ivuxolimab. The chain combines TRBV28 with TRBJ2-6; 8 nucleotides align to TRBD1. The source of this sequence is an adult with an advanced solid tumor such as melanoma, head and neck, liver or kidney cancer. This CDR3 reads CASSLRTGRQAGSGANVLTF. The DNA of the CDR3 is TGTGCCAGCAGTTTAAGGACAGGGAGGCAAGCGGGCTCTGGGGCCAACGTCCTGACTTTC. Together with reference TRBV28 and TRBJ2-6, the CDR3 gives the full variable domain: DVKVTQSSRYLVKRTGEKVFLECVQDMDHENMFWYRQDPGLGLRLIYFSYDVKMKEKGDIPEGYSVSREKKERFSLILESASTNQTSMYLCASSLRTGRQAGSGANVLTFGAGSRLTVL.